This T cell receptor (beta chain) originates from a study of blood T cells in healthy people across ages. Sample-barcoded 5' priming and a J-beta primer mix drove a second PCR of roughly 7 to 11 cycles. TCRdb itself ran the 5' RACE reads through MiXCR, one entry per CDR3 protein. The repertoire consists of fewer than 2,000,000 distinct CDR3 sequences, with about 39% occurring once and the leading ten covering 20% to 25%. This CDR3 has 16 residues. CDR1 and CDR2 from the germline V gene are SGHTA and FQGTGA. V dropped 5 bases and J dropped 0; count of bases not matched to a gene: 7. A few counts support this clonotype.

The specimen sequenced was blood. The clonotype originates from a human donor in good health. V usage is TRBV7-3 and J usage is TRBJ2-1; the match to TRBD2 covers 7 bases. For the CDR3, the DNA is TGTGCCAGCAGCCGGGGGGTCACTAGCTCCTACAATGAGCAGTTCTTC. Protein: CASSRGVTSSYNEQFF. Combining the CDR3 with reference TRBV7-3 and TRBJ2-1 gives the whole variable domain GAGVSQTPSNKVTEKGKYVELRCDPISGHTALYWYRQSLGQGPEFLIYFQGTGAADDSGLPNDRFFAVRPEGSVSTLKIQRTERGDSAVYLCASSRGVTSSYNEQFFGPGTRLTVL.